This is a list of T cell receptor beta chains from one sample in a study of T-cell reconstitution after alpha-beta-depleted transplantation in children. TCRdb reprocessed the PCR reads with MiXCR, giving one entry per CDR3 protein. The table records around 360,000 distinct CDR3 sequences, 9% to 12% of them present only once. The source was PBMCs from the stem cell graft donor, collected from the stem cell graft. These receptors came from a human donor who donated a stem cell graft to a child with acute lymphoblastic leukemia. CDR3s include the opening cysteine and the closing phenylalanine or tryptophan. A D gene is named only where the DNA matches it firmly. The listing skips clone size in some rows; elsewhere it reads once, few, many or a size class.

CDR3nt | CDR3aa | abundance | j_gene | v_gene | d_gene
TGTGCCAGCAGCCCTCGGACAAGGGGGCGAGGCTACACCTTC | CASSPRTRGRGYTF | few | TRBJ1-2 | TRBV3-1 | TRBD1
TGTGCCAGCAGTTACGGCGGCCAAGAGACCCAGTACTTC | CASSYGGQETQYF | many | TRBJ2-5 | TRBV6-2/TRBV6-3 | NA
TGTGCAAGTCGCTCCGGAGGGGGACGGACTACTAATCAGCCCCAGCATTTT | CASRSGGGRTTNQPQHF | NA | TRBJ1-5 | TRBV12-2 | NA
TGCGCCAGCAGCCTCGGTGGGCTAGCGGGAGCTAACGAGCAGTACTTC | CASSLGGLAGANEQYF | few | TRBJ2-7 | TRBV5-1 | TRBD2
TGCAGTGCTAGAGATTGGGACATGGAGCAGTTCTTC | CSARDWDMEQFF | few | TRBJ2-1 | TRBV20-1 | NA
TGTGCCAGCAGCGGAGGACAGGACCCGGGAGAGACCCAGTACTTC | CASSGGQDPGETQYF | NA | TRBJ2-5 | TRBV9 | TRBD1
TGCAGCGTTGGTACCGCTGAAGCTTTCTTT | CSVGTAEAFF | few | TRBJ1-1 | TRBV29-1 | NA
TGTGCCAGAAGGACAGGTGGGCGAGATACGCAGTATTTT | CARRTGGRDTQYF | NA | TRBJ2-3 | TRBV6-4 | TRBD1
TGTGCCAGCAGGGTGGCTTCCGATACGCAGTATTTT | CASRVASDTQYF | few | TRBJ2-3 | TRBV7-2 | NA
TGTGCCAGCAGCCAAGATAGTGCAGGCCCTAGCACAGATACGCAGTATTTT | CASSQDSAGPSTDTQYF | NA | TRBJ2-3 | TRBV3-1 | NA
TGTGCCAGCAGCTTAGACTCAGGGTCCAATGAGCAGTTCTTC | CASSLDSGSNEQFF | many | TRBJ2-1 | TRBV7-2 | NA
TGTGCCAGCAGTTTCAGGGGGCCGAGCCTCACTGAAGCTTTCTTT | CASSFRGPSLTEAFF | NA | TRBJ1-1 | TRBV12-3/TRBV12-4 | TRBD1
TGCAGTGCTAGGCTTAGCGGGAGTAGATTGGACCAAGAGACCCAGTACTTC | CSARLSGSRLDQETQYF | NA | TRBJ2-5 | TRBV20-1 | TRBD2
TGTGCCAGCAGCACACCGGACAGGAGCTCCTATAATTCACCCCTCCACTTT | CASSTPDRSSYNSPLHF | few | TRBJ1-6 | TRBV7-2 | TRBD1
TGTGCCAGCAGCGGAGGACTTGAGGGGAAGGAGACCCAGTACTTC | CASSGGLEGKETQYF | many | TRBJ2-5 | TRBV9 | NA
TGTGCCAGCAGCTCCGGGACTAGCGGGAGGGTCCAAGAGACCCAGTACTTC | CASSSGTSGRVQETQYF | NA | TRBJ2-5 | TRBV7-9 | TRBD2
TGCAGCGTTGTAGGGCGAGTAGCAGATACGCAGTATTTT | CSVVGRVADTQYF | NA | TRBJ2-3 | TRBV29-1 | NA
TGCGCCAGCAGCTTGGTGACCGGGACAGGGTTCTCCTACGAGCAGTACTTC | CASSLVTGTGFSYEQYF | NA | TRBJ2-7 | TRBV5-1 | TRBD1
TGTGCCAGCAGCGTAGGGGCCCGACAGGACACAGATACGCAGTATTTT | CASSVGARQDTDTQYF | few | TRBJ2-3 | TRBV9 | NA
TGTGCCATCACCCCCGAAAGACTAGCGGGAGGAAACGAGCAGTACTTC | CAITPERLAGGNEQYF | few | TRBJ2-7 | TRBV10-3 | TRBD2
TGTGCCAGCAGTCCGGACAGCAACCGTCTCTACGAGCAGTACTTC | CASSPDSNRLYEQYF | few | TRBJ2-7 | TRBV28 | NA
TGTGCCAGCAGCAGCCGGACAGGGGCGCTTTTACTCTACGAGCAGTACTTC | CASSSRTGALLLYEQYF | NA | TRBJ2-7 | TRBV6-1 | TRBD1
TGTGCCATCAGTGAGCAGGGGCGGTATCAGCCCCAGCATTTT | CAISEQGRYQPQHF | NA | TRBJ1-5 | TRBV10-3 | NA
TGTGCCAGCAGTTTTGAGCCCCCTGTGAATAGCCGCGGGGAGCTGTTTTTT | CASSFEPPVNSRGELFF | few | TRBJ2-2 | TRBV12-3/TRBV12-4 | NA
TGTGCCATCGCTGACAGTACCTATAGCAATCAGCCCCAGCATTTT | CAIADSTYSNQPQHF | NA | TRBJ1-5 | TRBV10-3 | NA
TGTGCCAGTAGTTGGGCGAGCACTGAAGCTTTCTTT | CASSWASTEAFF | few | TRBJ1-1 | TRBV19 | NA
TGCAGCGTTGAAGAACCCGGGACAGGGTTCTCCTACGAGCAGTACTTC | CSVEEPGTGFSYEQYF | NA | TRBJ2-7 | TRBV29-1 | TRBD1
TGTGCCAGCAGCCAGCAGGGAGGGGGCGGGAACTATGGCTACACCTTC | CASSQQGGGGNYGYTF | NA | TRBJ1-2 | TRBV7-3 | TRBD1
TGCGCCAGCAGCCAAGATCGGGGTGGCCGGACCTATGGCTACACCTTC | CASSQDRGGRTYGYTF | NA | TRBJ1-2 | TRBV4-3 | NA
TGTGCCAGCCGAAAAGCGGGAGGGCCATACAATGAGCAGTTCTTC | CASRKAGGPYNEQFF | few | TRBJ2-1 | TRBV27 | TRBD2
TGTGCCAGCAGCTTAGTTCCGCAGGGTGACACCGGGGAGCTGTTTTTT | CASSLVPQGDTGELFF | NA | TRBJ2-2 | TRBV11-2 | NA
TGTGCCAGCAGCCAACTCGCGGGAGTAGCAGATACGCAGTATTTT | CASSQLAGVADTQYF | many | TRBJ2-3 | TRBV3-1 | TRBD2
TGTGCCAGCAGTCCAGCCGGGACTAGCATTCGTAGCACAGATACGCAGTATTTT | CASSPAGTSIRSTDTQYF | few | TRBJ2-3 | TRBV28 | TRBD2
TGCGCCAGCAGCTTGGGGGGTACTGGCTATGGCTACACCTTC | CASSLGGTGYGYTF | few | TRBJ1-2 | TRBV5-1 | NA
TGTGCCAGCAGCCCCCAGACAGGGGGCCTTAACACCGGGGAGCTGTTTTTT | CASSPQTGGLNTGELFF | NA | TRBJ2-2 | TRBV7-3 | TRBD1
TGCAGTGCCGGCGGGGAACAGGAGTCAGATACGCAGTATTTT | CSAGGEQESDTQYF | NA | TRBJ2-3 | TRBV20-1 | NA
TGCGCCAGCAGCCGGACCGGGACAGGTACCAATGAGCAGTTCTTC | CASSRTGTGTNEQFF | NA | TRBJ2-1 | TRBV5-1 | TRBD1
TGTGCCAGCAGCATTTCCCAGGGCAGGGAGTACCAAGAGACCCAGTACTTC | CASSISQGREYQETQYF | NA | TRBJ2-5 | TRBV5-6 | NA
TGTGCCAGCAGTTATCTCGGGACAGGGGACCACGAGCAGTACTTC | CASSYLGTGDHEQYF | NA | TRBJ2-7 | TRBV6-2/TRBV6-3 | TRBD1
TGTGCCTGGAGTGTAGACCTTACCGGGACAGTTAATGAAAAACTGTTTTTT | CAWSVDLTGTVNEKLFF | few | TRBJ1-4 | TRBV30 | TRBD1
TGTGCCACCAGTGATGCGGGGGGAAGAGCCAATGAGCAGTTCTTC | CATSDAGGRANEQFF | NA | TRBJ2-1 | TRBV24-1 | TRBD2
TGTGCCAGCAGCAAATACGCAGGGGACGATGAAAAACTGTTTTTT | CASSKYAGDDEKLFF | NA | TRBJ1-4 | TRBV11-2 | NA
TGTGCCTTCTATACTCCGGGACAGCAAGAGACCCAGTACTTC | CAFYTPGQQETQYF | few | TRBJ2-5 | TRBV30 | TRBD1
TGTGCCAGCAGCCCTCTTGGAGTGGGGCGACAAGAGACCCAGTACTTC | CASSPLGVGRQETQYF | few | TRBJ2-5 | TRBV7-2 | NA
TGTGCCAGCTCACCCCAGGTGAGCTCCTACAATGAGCAGTTCTTC | CASSPQVSSYNEQFF | NA | TRBJ2-1 | TRBV18 | NA
TGTGCCTGGAGTGTACGCGGGACAGATACGCAGTATTTT | CAWSVRGTDTQYF | NA | TRBJ2-3 | TRBV30 | NA
TGTGCCAGCCAGGACAAGGATATAGCCAAAAACATTCAGTACTTC | CASQDKDIAKNIQYF | few | TRBJ2-4 | TRBV28 | NA
TGCAGCGGGAGGGGACAGGGGCCCTACAATGAGCAGTTCTTC | CSGRGQGPYNEQFF | many | TRBJ2-1 | TRBV29-1 | TRBD1
TGTGCCAGCTGGCTTAGCGGGAGGACTTACAATGAGCAGTTCTTC | CASWLSGRTYNEQFF | NA | TRBJ2-1 | TRBV6-1 | TRBD2
TGTGCCAGCAACCCAGGGGGTTCGTCCTACGAGCAGTACTTC | CASNPGGSSYEQYF | NA | TRBJ2-7 | TRBV12-3/TRBV12-4 | TRBD1
TGCGCCAGCAGCCAAGGGACACTTCAAGAGACCCAGTACTTC | CASSQGTLQETQYF | NA | TRBJ2-5 | TRBV5-1 | NA
TGTGCCAGCGGGGTTGAGGGGCCCTACGAGCAGTACTTC | CASGVEGPYEQYF | few | TRBJ2-7 | TRBV28 | NA
TGTGCCAGCAGCCAAGCCAGGACCCCTGGCGAGCAGTACTTC | CASSQARTPGEQYF | few | TRBJ2-7 | TRBV3-1 | NA
TGTGCCTGGAAAACAAAACGGCGGGAGTTTGTTGAGGCGGAGACCCAGTACTTC | CAWKTKRREFVEAETQYF | NA | TRBJ2-5 | TRBV30 | TRBD2
TGTGCCAGCAGCTTAGCCGTGAGCCCCCCAATCACAGATACGCAGTATTTT | CASSLAVSPPITDTQYF | NA | TRBJ2-3 | TRBV7-6 | NA
TGTGCCAGCAGCTCCCTTGGGGACGGCCTCCAGCAGTACTTC | CASSSLGDGLQQYF | few | TRBJ2-7 | TRBV7-9 | NA
TGCGCCAGCAGCCAAACATCAGGGGGTGTCAAAAACATTCAGTACTTC | CASSQTSGGVKNIQYF | few | TRBJ2-4 | TRBV5-1 | TRBD1
TGTGCCAGCAGCCAAGGACAGGGTATCTACGAGCAGTACTTC | CASSQGQGIYEQYF | many | TRBJ2-7 | TRBV4-2 | TRBD1
TGCAGTGCTAGAGGGACTAGCGGGGTCGCAGATACGCAGTATTTT | CSARGTSGVADTQYF | NA | TRBJ2-3 | TRBV20-1 | TRBD2
TGTGCCAGCAGCTCAGGGACTAGCGGGATCTTCTCCAGCACAGATACGCAGTATTTT | CASSSGTSGIFSSTDTQYF | NA | TRBJ2-3 | TRBV11-2 | TRBD2